The source of this T cell receptor beta chain is a study of shared clonotypes between healthy human individuals. Clones were read by immunoSEQ multiplex PCR, and TCRdb kept only the in-frame ones, dropping some. The sample consists of 2 million or so clones, 90% to 95% of them appearing once. The donor population consisted of healthy HIV-negative adults with no recent acute infections or vaccinations. Splitting of CD4+ cells produced CD45RA+ naive and CD45RA-negative memory subsets. A word on this clone: In the same sample, other DNA sequences code for this CDR3.

The germline CDR1 and CDR2 sequences are SGHRS and YFSETQ. J lost 1 base, V lost 4 bases, and 3 bases had no gene match. The CDR3 length is 15 residues. The TCR originated in a man aged 18 to 29 in good health. Sequencing input: naive CD4+ T cells sorted from blood. Subset of the sample: CD45RA+ positively selected. The chain couples TRBV5-1 to TRBJ2-3, with 10 bases fitting TRBD2. The CDR3 sequence is CASSELAGGTDTQYF. CDR3 in DNA: TGCGCCAGCAGCGAGCTAGCGGGGGGCACAGATACGCAGTATTTT.